The present TCR beta chain was sequenced within a study of cytomegalovirus exposure and HLA in healthy donors (dated by TCRdb to about 2017). Background for the entire study: A later analysis indicated that the roughly 130 validation repertoires were generated on the platform also employed for the 720 or so repertoires of the first cohort. High-throughput TCR immunosequencing, statistical association of individual TCRs with disease status, and machine learning were combined to predict cytomegalovirus infection status. The study aimed to test whether cataloging public T cell receptors could reveal signatures of past pathogen exposure. In addition to the first cohort of 666 subjects, a separate validation cohort of 100 to 150 different subjects was used. Findings and caveats that apply to the study as a whole: A total of 150 or so TCR beta chains were listed by the study as associated with cytomegalovirus. The authors suggested that the approach could potentially be extended to other disease states and immunological phenotypes. A few of the identified cytomegalovirus-associated TCR beta chains were confirmed in vitro to be specific for cytomegalovirus antigens. The validation cohort had no HLA typing available for a later analysis, so co-occurrence within that cohort was assessed over all 130 or so repertoires. A later analysis found that TCRs clustered in the first cohort also tended to co-occur in the approximately 120 validation repertoires, with approximately 95% of cluster scores above 0. While some public TCRs were present in many individuals, most TCR sequences turned up only very rarely across donors. The classifier was reported to diagnose cytomegalovirus status with high specificity and sensitivity in both the original and validation cohorts.

Comments on this clone: The antigen this receptor binds is unknown. No base qualities exist here, and no much larger clone lies one base off it.

Library preparation used the immunoSEQ multiplex PCR assay. Per the source publication's procedure: A statistical classification framework was built for diagnosing cytomegalovirus status from the catalog of TCR beta chain sequences. TCRdb holds this immuneACCESS table with in-frame rearrangements only. Some clones are missing; in checked studies, unresolved V genes explain under half, and the rest has no known cause. Clonal size and the V and J genes are those of that table, whereas D and trimming came from the DNA. The sample records fewer than 350,000 clones, roughly 90% of which are singletons. The ten largest clones take up approximately 0.9% of the sample. CDR1 and CDR2, per the germline V gene, are SGDLS and YYNGEE. V is trimmed back by 2 bases and J by 2 bases, and the junction contains 3 bases that no gene match accounts for. Taken from cysteine to phenylalanine, the CDR3 has 15 residues. CDR3 DNA is the only sequence kept; it has 45 bases, read in frame from the first base.

Separate from the roughly 650-subject first cohort, the validation cohort of about 120 subjects was the group to which the donors belonged. This chain is built from TRBV9 and TRBJ1-5, with 8 middle bases fitting TRBD1. The material sequenced was PBMCs. The sequence was obtained from a woman under 30 in good health and CMV-seronegative. The DNA is as follows: TGTGCCAGCAGCGTTGGACAGGGACGCAATCAGCCCCAGCATTTT. Protein translation: CASSVGQGRNQPQHF.